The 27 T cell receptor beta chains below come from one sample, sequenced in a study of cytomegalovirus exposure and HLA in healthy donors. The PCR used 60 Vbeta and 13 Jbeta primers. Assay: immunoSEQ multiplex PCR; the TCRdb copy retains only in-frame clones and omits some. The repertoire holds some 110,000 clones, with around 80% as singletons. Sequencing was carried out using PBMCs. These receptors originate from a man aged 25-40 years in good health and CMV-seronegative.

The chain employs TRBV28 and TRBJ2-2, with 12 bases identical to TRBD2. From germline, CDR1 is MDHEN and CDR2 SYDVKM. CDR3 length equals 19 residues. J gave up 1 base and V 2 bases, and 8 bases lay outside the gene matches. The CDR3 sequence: CASSLVLAGGQENTGELFF. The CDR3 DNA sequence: TGTGCCAGCAGTTTAGTACTAGCGGGAGGTCAAGAGAACACCGGGGAGCTGTTTTTT.

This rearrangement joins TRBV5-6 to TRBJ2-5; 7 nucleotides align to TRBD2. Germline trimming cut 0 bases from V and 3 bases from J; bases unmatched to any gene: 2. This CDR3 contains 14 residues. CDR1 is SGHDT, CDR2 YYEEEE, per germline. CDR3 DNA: TGTGCCAGCAGCTTGGTGGGGGGGGAAGAGACCCAGTACTTC. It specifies CASSLVGGEETQYF.

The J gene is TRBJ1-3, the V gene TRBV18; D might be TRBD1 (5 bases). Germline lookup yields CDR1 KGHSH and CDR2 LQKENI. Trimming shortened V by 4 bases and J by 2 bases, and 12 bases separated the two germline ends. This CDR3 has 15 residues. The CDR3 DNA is TGTGCCAGCTCACTAACGACAGCCACTGGAAACACCATATATTTT. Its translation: CASSLTTATGNTIYF. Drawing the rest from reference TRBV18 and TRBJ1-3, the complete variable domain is NAGVMQNPRHLVRRRGQEARLRCSPMKGHSHVYWYRQLPEEGLKFMVYLQKENIIDESGMPKERFSAEFPKEGPSILRIQQVVRGDSAAYFCASSLTTATGNTIYFGEGSWLTVV.

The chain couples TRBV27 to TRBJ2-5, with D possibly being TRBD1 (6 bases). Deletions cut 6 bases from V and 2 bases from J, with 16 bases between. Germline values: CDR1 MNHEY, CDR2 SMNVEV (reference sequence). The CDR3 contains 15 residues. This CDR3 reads CASSSSRDTQETQYF. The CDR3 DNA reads TGTGCCAGCAGCTCCTCACGGGACACTCAAGAGACCCAGTACTTC.

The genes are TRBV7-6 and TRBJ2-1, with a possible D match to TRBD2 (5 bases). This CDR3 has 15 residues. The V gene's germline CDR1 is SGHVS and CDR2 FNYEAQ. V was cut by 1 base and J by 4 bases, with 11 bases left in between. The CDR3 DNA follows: TGTGCCAGCAGCTTAGATGGCGGGCGGTACAATGAGCAGTTCTTC. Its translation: CASSLDGGRYNEQFF.

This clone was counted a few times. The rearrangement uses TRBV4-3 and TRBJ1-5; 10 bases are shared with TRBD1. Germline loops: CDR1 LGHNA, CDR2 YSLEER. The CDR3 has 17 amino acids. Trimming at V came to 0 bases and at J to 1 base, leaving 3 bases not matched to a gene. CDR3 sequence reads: CASSQETGGLSNQPQHF. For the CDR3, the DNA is TGCGCCAGCAGCCAAGAGACAGGGGGCTTAAGCAATCAGCCCCAGCATTTT.

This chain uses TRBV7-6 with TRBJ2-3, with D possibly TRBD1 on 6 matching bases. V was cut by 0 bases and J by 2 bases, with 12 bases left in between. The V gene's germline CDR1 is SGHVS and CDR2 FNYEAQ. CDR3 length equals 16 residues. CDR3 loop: CASSLADRRPTDTQYF. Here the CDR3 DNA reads TGTGCCAGCAGCTTAGCAGACAGGCGGCCCACAGATACGCAGTATTTT.

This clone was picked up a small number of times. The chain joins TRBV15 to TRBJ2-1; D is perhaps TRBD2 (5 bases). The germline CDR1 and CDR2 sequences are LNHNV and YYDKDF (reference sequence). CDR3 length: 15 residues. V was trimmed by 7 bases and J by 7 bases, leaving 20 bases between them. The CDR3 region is CATTDPPNGENEQFF. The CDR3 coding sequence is TGTGCCACCACCGACCCCCCCAACGGGGAGAATGAGCAGTTCTTC.

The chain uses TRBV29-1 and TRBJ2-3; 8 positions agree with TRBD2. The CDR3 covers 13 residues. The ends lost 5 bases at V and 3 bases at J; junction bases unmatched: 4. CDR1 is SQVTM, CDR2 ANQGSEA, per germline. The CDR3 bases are TGCAGCGTTACCCGGGAGGGAACAGATACGCAGTATTTT. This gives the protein CSVTREGTDTQYF.

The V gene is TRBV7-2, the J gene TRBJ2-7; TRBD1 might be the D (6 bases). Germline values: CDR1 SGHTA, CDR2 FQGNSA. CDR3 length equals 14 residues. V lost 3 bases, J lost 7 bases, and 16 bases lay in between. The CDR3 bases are TGTGCCAGCAGCTTGAGGGGGACCAGTGGGGAGCAGTACTTC. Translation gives CASSLRGTSGEQYF.

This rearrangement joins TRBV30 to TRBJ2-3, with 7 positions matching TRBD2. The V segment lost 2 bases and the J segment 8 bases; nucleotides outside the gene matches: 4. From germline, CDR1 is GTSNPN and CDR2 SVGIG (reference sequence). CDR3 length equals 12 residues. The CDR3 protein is CAWSTSGTTQYF. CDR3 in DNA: TGTGCCTGGAGTACCAGCGGGACTACGCAGTATTTT.

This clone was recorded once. The DNA of the CDR3 is TGTGCCAGCAACGGACAGGTCTGGCAGCCCCAGCATTTT. Amino acid sequence: CASNGQVWQPQHF. The chain couples TRBV6-5 to TRBJ1-5; 7 nucleotides line up with TRBD1. The trim removed 7 bases at V and 7 bases at J, leaving 7 bases unmatched. CDR1 is MNHEY and CDR2 is SVGAGI in the germline V gene. CDR3 length: 13 residues.

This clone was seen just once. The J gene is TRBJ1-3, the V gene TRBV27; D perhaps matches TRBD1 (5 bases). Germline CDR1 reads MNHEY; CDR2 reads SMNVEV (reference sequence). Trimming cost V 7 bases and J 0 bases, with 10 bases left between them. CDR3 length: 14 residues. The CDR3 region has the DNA TGTGCCAGCAAAGGGGCAATCTCTGGAAACACCATATATTTT. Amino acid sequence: CASKGAISGNTIYF.

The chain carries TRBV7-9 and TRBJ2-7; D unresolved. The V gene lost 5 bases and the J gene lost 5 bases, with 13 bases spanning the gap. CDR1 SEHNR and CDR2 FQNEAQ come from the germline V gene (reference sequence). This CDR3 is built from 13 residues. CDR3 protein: CASSVNVGNEQYF. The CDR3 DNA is TGTGCCAGCAGCGTTAACGTTGGCAACGAGCAGTACTTC.

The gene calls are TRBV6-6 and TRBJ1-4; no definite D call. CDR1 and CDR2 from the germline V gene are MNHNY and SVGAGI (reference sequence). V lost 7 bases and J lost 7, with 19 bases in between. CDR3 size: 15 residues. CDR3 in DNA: TGTGCCAGCACCAAGACCCGGGAGGGATTTGAAAAACTGTTTTTT. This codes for CASTKTREGFEKLFF.

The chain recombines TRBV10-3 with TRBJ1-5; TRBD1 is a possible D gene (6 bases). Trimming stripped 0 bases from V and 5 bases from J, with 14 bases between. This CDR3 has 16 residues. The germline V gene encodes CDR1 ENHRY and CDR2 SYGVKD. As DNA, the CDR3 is TGTGCCATCAGTGAGTCATTCGGACAGAGGGATCAGCCCCAGCATTTT. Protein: CAISESFGQRDQPQHF.

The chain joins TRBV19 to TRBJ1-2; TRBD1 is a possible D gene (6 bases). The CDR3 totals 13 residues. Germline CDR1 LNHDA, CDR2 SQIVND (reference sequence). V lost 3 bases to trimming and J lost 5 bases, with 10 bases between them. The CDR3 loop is CASSMRTVYGYTF. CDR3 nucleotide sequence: TGTGCCAGTAGTATGCGGACAGTTTATGGCTACACCTTC.

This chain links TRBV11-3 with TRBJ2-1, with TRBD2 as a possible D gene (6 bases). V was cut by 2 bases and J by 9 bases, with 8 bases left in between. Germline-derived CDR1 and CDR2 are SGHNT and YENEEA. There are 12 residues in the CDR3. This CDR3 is CASSLTGGEQFF. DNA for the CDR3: TGTGCCAGCAGCTTAACCGGGGGTGAGCAGTTCTTC.

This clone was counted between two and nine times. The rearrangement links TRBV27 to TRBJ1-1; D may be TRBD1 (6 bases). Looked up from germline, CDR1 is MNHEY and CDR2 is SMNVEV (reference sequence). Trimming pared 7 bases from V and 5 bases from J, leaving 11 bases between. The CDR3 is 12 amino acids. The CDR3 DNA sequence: TGTGCCAGCAAAACAGGGTGGACTGAAGCTTTCTTT. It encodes CASKTGWTEAFF.

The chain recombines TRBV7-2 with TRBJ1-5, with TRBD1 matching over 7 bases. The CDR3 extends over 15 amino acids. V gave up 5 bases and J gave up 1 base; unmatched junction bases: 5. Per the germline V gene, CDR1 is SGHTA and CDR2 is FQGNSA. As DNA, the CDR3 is TGTGCCAGCAGCGCCTACAGGGGAAGCAATCAGCCCCAGCATTTT. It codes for CASSAYRGSNQPQHF.

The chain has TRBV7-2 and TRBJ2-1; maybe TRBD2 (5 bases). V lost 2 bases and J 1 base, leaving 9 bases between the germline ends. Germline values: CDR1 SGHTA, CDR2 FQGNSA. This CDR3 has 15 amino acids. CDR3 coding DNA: TGTGCCAGCAGCTTACAGCGGCATTCCTACAATGAGCAGTTCTTC. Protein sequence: CASSLQRHSYNEQFF.

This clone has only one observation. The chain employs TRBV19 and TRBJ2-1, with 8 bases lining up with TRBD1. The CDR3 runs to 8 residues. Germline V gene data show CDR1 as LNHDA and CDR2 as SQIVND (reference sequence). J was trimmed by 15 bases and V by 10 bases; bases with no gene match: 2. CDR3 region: CATQGAFF. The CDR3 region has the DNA TGTGCCACCCAGGGGGCGTTCTTC. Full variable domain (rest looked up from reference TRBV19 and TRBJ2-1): DGGITQSPKYLFRKEGQNVTLSCEQNLNHDAMYWYRQDPGQGLRLIYYSQIVNDFQKGDIAEGYSVSREKKESFPLTVTSAQKNPTAFYLCATQGAFFGPGTRLTVL.

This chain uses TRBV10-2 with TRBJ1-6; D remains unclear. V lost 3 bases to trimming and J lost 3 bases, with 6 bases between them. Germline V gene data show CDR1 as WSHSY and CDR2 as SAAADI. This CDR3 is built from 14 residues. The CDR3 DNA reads TGCGCCAGCAGTGAACAGTTCTATAATTCACCCCTCCACTTT. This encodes CASSEQFYNSPLHF.

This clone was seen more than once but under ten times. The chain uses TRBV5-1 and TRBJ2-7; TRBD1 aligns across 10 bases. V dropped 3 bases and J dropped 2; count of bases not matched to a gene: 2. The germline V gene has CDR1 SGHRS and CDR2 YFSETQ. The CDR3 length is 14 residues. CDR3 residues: CASSSGTGAYEQYF. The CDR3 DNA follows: TGCGCCAGCAGCTCGGGGACAGGGGCCTACGAGCAGTACTTC. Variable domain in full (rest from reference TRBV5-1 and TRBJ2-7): KAGVTQTPRYLIKTRGQQVTLSCSPISGHRSVSWYQQTPGQGLQFLFEYFSETQRNKGNFPGRFSGRQFSNSRSEMNVSTLELGDSALYLCASSSGTGAYEQYFGPGTRLTVT.

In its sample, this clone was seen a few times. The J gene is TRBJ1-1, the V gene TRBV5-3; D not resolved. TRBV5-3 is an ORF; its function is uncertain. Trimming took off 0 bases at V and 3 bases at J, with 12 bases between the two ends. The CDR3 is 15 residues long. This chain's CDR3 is CARSLEPGTDTEAFF. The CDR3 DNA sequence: TGTGCCAGAAGCTTGGAGCCGGGTACGGACACTGAAGCTTTCTTT.

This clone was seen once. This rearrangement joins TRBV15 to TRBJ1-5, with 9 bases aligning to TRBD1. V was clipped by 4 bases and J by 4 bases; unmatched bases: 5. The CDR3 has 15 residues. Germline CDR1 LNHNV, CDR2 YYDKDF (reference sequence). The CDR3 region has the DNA TGTGCCACCAGCACTCGGGACAGGGCTAATCAGCCCCAGCATTTT. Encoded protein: CATSTRDRANQPQHF.

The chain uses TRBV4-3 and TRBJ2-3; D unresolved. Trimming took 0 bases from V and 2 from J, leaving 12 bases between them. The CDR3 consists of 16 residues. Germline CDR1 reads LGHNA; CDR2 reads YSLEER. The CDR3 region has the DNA TGCGCCAGCAGCCAAGATGTGATTAGTACCACAGATACGCAGTATTTT. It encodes CASSQDVISTTDTQYF.